This is a list of T cell receptor beta chains from one sample in a study of cytomegalovirus exposure and HLA in healthy donors. Profiling relied on immunoSEQ multiplex PCR, and the TCRdb table lists in-frame clones only, not all of them. The sample has some 220,000 clones, approximately 82% seen once. Sequencing was performed on PBMCs. The receptors shown here come from a middle-aged woman in good health and CMV-seronegative. Both conserved end residues are part of each CDR3. Each record gives: J gene, clone size, D gene, V gene, CDR3 protein, CDR3 DNA. A D gene is named only where the DNA matches it firmly. Rows give clone size only sometimes, using once, few, many, or a class for an expanded clone.

J: TRBJ1-1
size: NA
D: TRBD1
V: TRBV6-1
CDR3: CATGQAMFSTAEAFF
DNA: TGTGCCACCGGACAGGCTATGTTTAGCACCGCTGAAGCTTTCTTT

J: TRBJ1-2
size: NA
D: NA
V: TRBV9
CDR3: CASSGWIFETANYGYTF
DNA: TGTGCCAGCAGCGGTTGGATCTTTGAGACAGCTAACTATGGCTACACCTTC

J: TRBJ1-1
size: NA
D: TRBD1
V: TRBV7-9
CDR3: CASSLAGQGKAFF
DNA: TGTGCCAGCAGCTTAGCGGGACAGGGAAAGGCTTTCTTT

J: TRBJ1-1
size: NA
D: TRBD1
V: TRBV10-3
CDR3: CAIRRQGRGTEAFF
DNA: TGTGCCATCAGACGACAGGGCCGTGGGACTGAAGCTTTCTTT

J: TRBJ2-3
size: NA
D: TRBD1
V: TRBV15
CDR3: CATSRDYGTGYTDTQYF
DNA: TGTGCCACCAGCAGAGATTACGGGACAGGCTACACAGATACGCAGTATTTT

J: TRBJ2-1
size: NA
D: TRBD2
V: TRBV7-9
CDR3: CASGLGGTSGGAYNEQFF
DNA: TGTGCCAGCGGCTTAGGCGGGACTAGCGGGGGGGCCTACAATGAGCAGTTCTTC

J: TRBJ2-2
size: NA
D: TRBD2
V: TRBV19
CDR3: CATSSGRQAFPGELFF
DNA: TGTGCCACCTCCTCCGGGAGGCAGGCCTTCCCCGGGGAGCTGTTTTTT

J: TRBJ2-2
size: once
D: NA
V: TRBV7-2
CDR3: CASSPTGAATGELFF
DNA: TGTGCCAGCAGCCCAACCGGAGCGGCCACCGGGGAGCTGTTTTTT

J: TRBJ2-5
size: NA
D: TRBD2
V: TRBV5-1
CDR3: CASGAASGPETQYF
DNA: TGCGCGAGCGGGGCGGCTAGCGGACCAGAGACCCAGTACTTC

J: TRBJ2-6
size: NA
D: TRBD2
V: TRBV30
CDR3: CAWSGGGTGANVLTF
DNA: TGTGCCTGGAGTGGGGGAGGGACTGGGGCCAACGTCCTGACTTTC

J: TRBJ2-1
size: NA
D: TRBD1
V: TRBV28
CDR3: CASIQNIGQGRNEQFF
DNA: TGTGCCAGCATACAAAATATAGGACAGGGCCGCAATGAGCAGTTCTTC

J: TRBJ2-5
size: NA
D: TRBD2
V: TRBV5-4
CDR3: CASSFRLAGARGQETQYF
DNA: TGTGCCAGCAGCTTCCGACTAGCGGGGGCTCGGGGACAAGAGACCCAGTACTTC

J: TRBJ2-1
size: NA
D: TRBD1
V: TRBV19
CDR3: CASSIVGQGIGEQFF
DNA: TGTGCCAGTAGTATTGTGGGACAGGGTATAGGGGAGCAGTTCTTC

J: TRBJ2-7
size: NA
D: NA
V: TRBV7-9
CDR3: CASSPTGFSSYEQYF
DNA: TGTGCCAGCAGCCCAACGGGGTTTAGCTCCTACGAGCAGTACTTC

J: TRBJ2-3
size: NA
D: NA
V: TRBV7-9
CDR3: CASSTSGADTQYF
DNA: TGTGCCAGCAGCACGAGCGGTGCGGATACGCAGTATTTT

J: TRBJ1-6
size: NA
D: NA
V: TRBV5-6
CDR3: CASSLAVGNPYNSPLHF
DNA: TGTGCCAGCAGCTTGGCCGTCGGGAACCCCTATAATTCACCCCTCCACTTT

J: TRBJ1-4
size: NA
D: TRBD1
V: TRBV6-4
CDR3: CASSVDRGEKLFF
DNA: TGTGCCAGCAGTGTAGACAGGGGTGAAAAACTGTTTTTT